This is a list of T cell receptor beta chains from one sample in a study of blood T cells in healthy people across ages. TCRdb analysed the 5' RACE reads with MiXCR anew, one entry per CDR3 protein. Of 790,000 or so distinct CDR3 sequences listed, more than 55% are singletons. The sample consisted of blood. These receptors came from a man aged 40-49 years in good health. Each CDR3 is given with its conserved first and last residue.

cdr3_length: 13
v_call: TRBV6-5
j_call: TRBJ2-5
cdr3_aa: CASSGQGKETQYF

cdr3_length: 15
v_call: TRBV6-1
j_call: TRBJ2-5
cdr3_aa: CASSWTSGLQETQYF

cdr3_length: 16
v_call: TRBV11-2
j_call: NA
cdr3_aa: CAIPKPGLAGVGEQYF

cdr3_length: 14
v_call: TRBV27
j_call: TRBJ2-5
cdr3_aa: CASSRTSGEETQYF

cdr3_length: 16
v_call: TRBV27
j_call: TRBJ2-4
cdr3_aa: CASTPGGDAAKNIQYF

cdr3_length: 14
v_call: TRBV6-1
j_call: TRBJ1-4
cdr3_aa: CASSEDGAGEKLFF

cdr3_length: 13
v_call: TRBV11-2
j_call: TRBJ2-7
cdr3_aa: CASVRGVTYEQYF

cdr3_length: 15
v_call: TRBV7-9
j_call: TRBJ2-3
cdr3_aa: CASSLLSAATDTQYF

cdr3_length: 17
v_call: TRBV7-2
j_call: TRBJ2-7
cdr3_aa: CASSSLFSSGILYEQYF

cdr3_length: 15
v_call: TRBV6-6
j_call: TRBJ2-4
cdr3_aa: CASSYRVAGTSEQYF

cdr3_length: 15
v_call: TRBV20-1
j_call: TRBJ2-1
cdr3_aa: CSALTGQSSYNEQFF

cdr3_length: 15
v_call: TRBV5-4
j_call: TRBJ2-7
cdr3_aa: CASSLAGTASYEQYF

cdr3_length: 14
v_call: TRBV10-3
j_call: TRBJ2-5
cdr3_aa: CAISDTTHQETQYF

cdr3_length: 16
v_call: TRBV5-1
j_call: TRBJ1-4
cdr3_aa: CASSLGPQGSGEKLFF

cdr3_length: 15
v_call: TRBV25-1
j_call: TRBJ1-2
cdr3_aa: CASSARQGLNYGYTF

cdr3_length: 14
v_call: TRBV29-1
j_call: TRBJ2-1
cdr3_aa: CSATPGQGGGEQFF

cdr3_length: 13
v_call: TRBV2
j_call: TRBJ2-3
cdr3_aa: CAGRRGEVDTQYF

cdr3_length: 15
v_call: TRBV12-3/TRBV12-4
j_call: TRBJ2-1
cdr3_aa: CASSFPQGANNEQFF

cdr3_length: 16
v_call: TRBV28
j_call: TRBJ2-3
cdr3_aa: CASSPNYDRLRDTQYF

cdr3_length: 15
v_call: TRBV6-2/TRBV6-3
j_call: TRBJ2-1
cdr3_aa: CASSYGVPRYNEQFF

cdr3_length: 14
v_call: TRBV7-2
j_call: TRBJ2-7
cdr3_aa: CASSLNGPSYEQYF

cdr3_length: 12
v_call: TRBV6-6
j_call: TRBJ2-4
cdr3_aa: CASSYGNGIQYF

cdr3_length: 13
v_call: TRBV5-1
j_call: TRBJ1-2
cdr3_aa: CASSLNRNEGYTF

cdr3_length: 13
v_call: TRBV27
j_call: TRBJ1-1
cdr3_aa: CASTQGVRGPAFF

cdr3_length: 14
v_call: TRBV6-6
j_call: TRBJ2-3
cdr3_aa: CASGAGPSTDTQYF

cdr3_length: 16
v_call: TRBV4-3
j_call: TRBJ2-1
cdr3_aa: CASSQVGGAAYNEQFF

cdr3_length: 17
v_call: TRBV28
j_call: TRBJ2-6
cdr3_aa: CASSPGTGVAGANVPTF

cdr3_length: 14
v_call: TRBV29-1
j_call: TRBJ1-5
cdr3_aa: CSVSDGGGNQPQHF

cdr3_length: 14
v_call: TRBV27
j_call: TRBJ2-2
cdr3_aa: CASSVLASIGELFF

cdr3_length: 15
v_call: TRBV3-1
j_call: TRBJ1-5
cdr3_aa: CASSQIDSPDGPQHF

cdr3_length: 14
v_call: TRBV20-1
j_call: TRBJ2-5
cdr3_aa: CSASRDRGLETQYF

cdr3_length: 15
v_call: TRBV7-2
j_call: TRBJ2-3
cdr3_aa: CASSPQLAVTDTQYF

cdr3_length: 14
v_call: TRBV2
j_call: TRBJ2-2
cdr3_aa: CASTGGGLIGELFF

cdr3_length: 13
v_call: TRBV28
j_call: TRBJ2-7
cdr3_aa: CASSLLNQPEQYF

cdr3_length: 16
v_call: TRBV20-1
j_call: TRBJ2-3
cdr3_aa: CSARSQSGRAADTQYF

cdr3_length: 15
v_call: TRBV7-3
j_call: TRBJ2-3
cdr3_aa: CASSSLGGPSDTQYF

cdr3_length: 14
v_call: TRBV11-3
j_call: TRBJ2-7
cdr3_aa: CASSPQGRAYEQYF

cdr3_length: 15
v_call: TRBV27
j_call: TRBJ1-4
cdr3_aa: CASSFGGQGEEKLFF

cdr3_length: 18
v_call: TRBV5-1
j_call: TRBJ2-7
cdr3_aa: CASSLVASGRDLSYEQYF

cdr3_length: 13
v_call: TRBV12-3/TRBV12-4
j_call: TRBJ2-5
cdr3_aa: CASSTGGQETQYF

cdr3_length: 14
v_call: TRBV7-2
j_call: TRBJ2-2
cdr3_aa: CASSTSFFTGELFF

cdr3_length: 15
v_call: TRBV7-9
j_call: TRBJ1-4
cdr3_aa: CASSHPGGPNEKLFF

cdr3_length: 14
v_call: TRBV7-7
j_call: TRBJ2-1
cdr3_aa: CASSLGTRNNEQFF

cdr3_length: 17
v_call: TRBV18
j_call: TRBJ1-1
cdr3_aa: CASSPRQGYGRSTEAFF

cdr3_length: 16
v_call: TRBV3-1
j_call: TRBJ1-4
cdr3_aa: CASSQSGRLLREELFF

cdr3_length: 14
v_call: TRBV20-1
j_call: TRBJ2-7
cdr3_aa: CSAPLGALSYEQYF

cdr3_length: 15
v_call: TRBV20-1
j_call: TRBJ2-3
cdr3_aa: CSALTAGQGTDTQYF

cdr3_length: 14
v_call: TRBV14
j_call: TRBJ1-5
cdr3_aa: CASSHYGSNQPQHF

cdr3_length: 15
v_call: TRBV2
j_call: TRBJ2-1
cdr3_aa: CASSVQSGRVNEQFF

cdr3_length: 12
v_call: TRBV6-1
j_call: TRBJ2-5
cdr3_aa: CASSPSPRDRYF